These T cell receptor beta chains were read from a single sample in a study of blood T cell repertoires in COVID-19. Clones were read by immunoSEQ multiplex PCR, and TCRdb kept only the in-frame ones, dropping some. The data show 200,000 to 300,000 clones, more than 65% seen once. Specimen: peripheral blood. The source is a woman older than 75 with acute or convalescent COVID-19. CDR3s include the opening cysteine and the closing phenylalanine or tryptophan. A D gene is named only where the DNA matches it firmly. Expanded clones get a size class; other rows say once, few or many, or leave the size out.

J | V | D | size | CDR3 | DNA
TRBJ2-7 | TRBV2 | TRBD1 | . | CASSAGTAAIYEQYF | TGTGCCAGCAGTGCCGGGACAGCCGCAATCTACGAGCAGTACTTC
TRBJ1-1 | TRBV3-1/TRBV3-2 | TRBD1 | . | CASSPIGQGAEAFF | TGTGCCAGCAGCCCGATTGGACAGGGGGCCGAAGCTTTCTTT
TRBJ2-2 | TRBV23-1 | TRBD1 | . | CASSPSITGAYTGELFF | TGCGCCAGCAGTCCGAGTATAACAGGGGCGTACACCGGGGAGCTGTTTTTT
TRBJ1-1 | TRBV19 | . | . | CASSILQDSLNTEAFF | TGTGCCAGTAGTATATTGCAGGACTCATTGAACACTGAAGCTTTCTTT
TRBJ1-1 | TRBV5-4 | . | . | CASSITGKNTEAFF | TGTGCCAGCAGTATTACAGGAAAGAACACTGAAGCTTTCTTT
TRBJ1-1 | TRBV10-1 | . | . | CASSESWAGTTEAFF | TGCGCCAGCAGTGAGTCGTGGGCAGGTACCACTGAAGCTTTCTTT
TRBJ2-2 | TRBV5-1 | TRBD1 | . | CASSLFDRGRGELFF | TGCGCCAGCAGCTTGTTCGACAGGGGCCGCGGGGAGCTGTTTTTT
TRBJ2-5 | TRBV2 | . | . | CASTRGRRQETQYF | TGTGCCAGCACCAGGGGCAGGCGCCAAGAGACCCAGTACTTC
TRBJ1-2 | TRBV14 | . | few | CASSHTGNYGYTF | TGTGCCAGCAGCCACACGGGGAACTATGGCTACACCTTC
TRBJ1-1 | TRBV18 | . | . | CASSPLAGHYTEAFF | TGTGCCAGCTCACCACTGGCAGGGCACTACACTGAAGCTTTCTTT
TRBJ2-2 | TRBV5-4 | TRBD1 | . | CASSRQGATGELFF | TGTGCCAGCAGCCGACAGGGGGCGACCGGGGAGCTGTTTTTT
TRBJ1-4 | TRBV19 | TRBD1 | few | CASSTGQGTVSNEKLFF | TGTGCCAGTAGTACCGGACAGGGAACGGTCTCAAATGAAAAACTGTTTTTT
TRBJ2-7 | TRBV21-1 | . | few | CASSKIREGGSYEQYF | TGTGCCAGCAGCAAAATTCGGGAGGGGGGTTCCTACGAGCAGTACTTC
TRBJ2-7 | TRBV6-5 | . | once | CASSYSDIPYEQYF | TGTGCCAGCAGTTACTCGGACATCCCCTACGAGCAGTACTTC
TRBJ2-3 | TRBV5-1 | . | few | CASSLINGGSTDTQYF | TGCGCCAGCAGCTTGATTAATGGCGGGAGCACAGATACGCAGTATTTT
TRBJ2-2 | TRBV6-5 | TRBD2 | . | CASSSGRAFNGELFF | TGTGCCAGCAGCAGCGGGAGGGCCTTTAACGGGGAGCTGTTTTTT
TRBJ1-1 | TRBV4-2 | . | few | CASSQGSAGVNTEAFF | TGTGCCAGCAGCCAGGGGTCTGCAGGGGTGAACACTGAAGCTTTCTTT
TRBJ2-1 | TRBV5-1 | TRBD2 | few | CASSLALGRLAEQFF | TGCGCCAGCAGCTTGGCGCTGGGGCGACTAGCCGAGCAGTTCTTC
TRBJ1-2 | TRBV4-2 | TRBD1 | . | CASSQENRGPHGYTF | TGTGCCAGCAGCCAAGAAAACAGGGGGCCGCATGGCTACACCTTC
TRBJ1-4 | TRBV5-5 | . | . | CASSGGEGSTNEKLFF | TGTGCCAGCAGCGGGGGGGAAGGCTCAACTAATGAAAAACTGTTTTTT
TRBJ1-1 | TRBV6-5 | . | once | CASSYRGYTEAFF | TGTGCCAGCAGTTACCGGGGATATACTGAAGCTTTCTTT
TRBJ2-7 | TRBV5-4 | TRBD2 | . | CASSLTSGSYEQYF | TGTGCCAGCAGCTTGACTAGCGGAAGCTACGAGCAGTACTTC
TRBJ2-4 | TRBV4-2 | . | . | CASSQEGRSSKNIQYF | TGTGCCAGCAGCCAAGAGGGGCGGAGCAGCAAAAACATTCAGTACTTC
TRBJ1-5 | TRBV28 | TRBD1 | . | CASNPGGPSNQPQHF | TGTGCCAGCAATCCAGGGGGCCCCTCCAATCAGCCCCAGCATTTT
TRBJ2-1 | TRBV5-4 | TRBD2 | . | CASSLDISGGSGQFF | TGTGCCAGCAGCTTGGATATTAGCGGGGGATCAGGGCAGTTCTTC
TRBJ2-6 | TRBV4-1 | . | . | CASSQGERGRANVLTF | TGCGCCAGCAGCCAAGGGGAAAGAGGGCGGGCCAACGTCCTGACTTTC
TRBJ1-1 | TRBV7-6 | . | . | CASSLGGLEAFF | TGTGCCAGCAGCTTAGGAGGGCTGGAAGCTTTCTTT
TRBJ2-3 | TRBV5-1 | . | few | CASSGTGLGADTQYF | TGCGCCAGCAGCGGTACAGGGTTGGGCGCAGATACGCAGTATTTT
TRBJ2-5 | TRBV4-2 | . | . | CASSQDRGVQETQYF | TGTGCCAGCAGCCAAGACAGGGGGGTCCAAGAGACCCAGTACTTC
TRBJ2-7 | TRBV6-1 | . | . | CASSDDPRGYEQYF | TGTGCCAGCAGTGACGATCCTAGGGGTTACGAGCAGTACTTC
TRBJ2-2 | TRBV5-1 | . | . | CASSLELTGELFF | TGCGCCAGCAGCTTGGAGCTTACCGGGGAGCTGTTTTTT
TRBJ2-3 | TRBV5-6 | TRBD1 | . | CASSSRLDRVGTDTQYF | TGTGCCAGCAGCTCCCGCCTTGACAGGGTTGGCACAGATACGCAGTATTTT
TRBJ1-2 | TRBV21-1 | . | once | CASSKDLTFWGLHYGYTF | TGTGCCAGCAGCAAAGATCTGACCTTCTGGGGGCTACACTATGGCTACACCTTC
TRBJ2-5 | TRBV5-4 | . | . | CASSLARGLPGTQYF | TGTGCCAGCAGCTTGGCACGCGGGTTGCCGGGGACCCAGTACTTC
TRBJ1-5 | TRBV25-1 | . | . | CASSESAGRQPQHF | TGTGCCAGCAGTGAATCGGCAGGGAGGCAGCCCCAGCATTTT
TRBJ1-5 | TRBV15 | TRBD1 | . | CATSRDLVRTGVQPQHF | TGTGCCACCAGCAGAGATTTAGTCAGGACAGGGGTCCAGCCCCAGCATTTT
TRBJ2-1 | TRBV19 | . | . | CASGRGMVSEKQFF | TGTGCCAGTGGACGGGGGATGGTTAGCGAAAAGCAGTTCTTC
TRBJ2-1 | TRBV28 | TRBD2 | once | CASIRGGLADHNEQFF | TGTGCCAGCATACGCGGGGGGCTAGCGGACCACAATGAGCAGTTCTTC
TRBJ1-1 | TRBV4-2 | . | . | CASSQDPGRTVNTEAFF | TGTGCCAGCAGCCAAGACCCAGGAAGGACAGTAAACACTGAAGCTTTCTTT
TRBJ1-1 | TRBV3-1/TRBV3-2 | . | . | CASSQDPRIRNTEAFF | TGTGCCAGCAGCCAAGACCCCAGAATTCGGAACACTGAAGCTTTCTTT